What follows is one T cell receptor beta chain and its context. No antigen is known for it. Data came from immunoSEQ multiplex PCR; TCRdb stores just in-frame clones and leaves some out. The table shows approximately 50,000 clones, with roughly 94% occurring only once. This entry is derived from a study of CD4 T cells in relation to SARS-CoV-2 and coronaviruses. Study-level findings and limits: Each donor contributed either pre-pandemic or post-infection samples, not both.

Per the germline V gene, CDR1 is SGHTA and CDR2 is FQGNSA. The CDR3 extends over 14 amino acids. V was trimmed by 4 bases and J by 3 bases, leaving 11 bases between them. The chain employs TRBV7-2 and TRBJ2-3, with TRBD2 as a possible D gene (6 bases). The source of this sequence is an adult with COVID-19. Source material: naive CD4+ T cells from PBMCs. As for subset: naive CD4+ T cells isolated by negative enrichment. The CDR3 DNA reads TGTGCCAGCAGCTCGGCGGCGGGGACAGATACGCAGTATTTT. Translated: CASSSAAGTDTQYF.